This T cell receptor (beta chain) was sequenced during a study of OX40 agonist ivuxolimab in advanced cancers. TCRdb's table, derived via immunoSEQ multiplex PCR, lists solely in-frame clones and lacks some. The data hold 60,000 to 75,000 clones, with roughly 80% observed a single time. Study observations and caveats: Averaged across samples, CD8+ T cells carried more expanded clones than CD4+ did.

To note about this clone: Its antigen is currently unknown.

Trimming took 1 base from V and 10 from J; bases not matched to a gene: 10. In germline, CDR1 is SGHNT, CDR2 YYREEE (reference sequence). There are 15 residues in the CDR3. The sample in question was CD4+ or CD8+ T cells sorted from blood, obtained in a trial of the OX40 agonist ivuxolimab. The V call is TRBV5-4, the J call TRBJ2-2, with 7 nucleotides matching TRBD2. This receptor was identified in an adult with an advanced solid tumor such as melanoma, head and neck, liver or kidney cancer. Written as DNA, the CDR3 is TGTGCCAGCAGCTTGTTGAGGAGCGGGGTTCAGGAGCTGTTTTTT. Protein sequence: CASSLLRSGVQELFF.